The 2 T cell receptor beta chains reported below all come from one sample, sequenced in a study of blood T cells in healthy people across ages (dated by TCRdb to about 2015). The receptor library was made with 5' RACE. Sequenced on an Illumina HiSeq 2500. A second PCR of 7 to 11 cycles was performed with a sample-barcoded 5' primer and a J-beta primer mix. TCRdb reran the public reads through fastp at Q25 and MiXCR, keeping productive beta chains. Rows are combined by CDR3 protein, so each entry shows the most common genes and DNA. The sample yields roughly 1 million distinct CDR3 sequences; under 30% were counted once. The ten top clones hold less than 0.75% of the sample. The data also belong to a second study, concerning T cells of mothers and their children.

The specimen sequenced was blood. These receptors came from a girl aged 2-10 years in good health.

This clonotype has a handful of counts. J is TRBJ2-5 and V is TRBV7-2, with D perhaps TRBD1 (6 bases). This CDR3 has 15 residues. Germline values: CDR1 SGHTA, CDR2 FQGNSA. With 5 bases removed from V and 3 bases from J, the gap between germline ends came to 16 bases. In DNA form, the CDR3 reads TGTGCCAGCAGCGGGACCAGGGGTTTGGAAGAGACCCAGTACTTC. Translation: CASSGTRGLEETQYF.

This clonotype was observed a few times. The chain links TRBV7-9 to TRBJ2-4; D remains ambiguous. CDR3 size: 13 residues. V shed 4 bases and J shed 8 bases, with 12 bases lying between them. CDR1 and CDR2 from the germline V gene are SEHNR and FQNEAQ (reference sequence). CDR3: CASSSDDSDIQYF. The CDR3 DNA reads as TGTGCCAGCAGCTCCGACGACTCGGACATTCAGTACTTC.